These 29 T cell receptor beta chains were sequenced from one sample in a study of response to subunit inactivated influenza vaccine. TCRdb passed the RT-PCR reads through MiXCR, listing each CDR3 protein once. The sample has 300,000 to 350,000 distinct CDR3 sequences; roughly 22% are singletons. Source: PBMCs from blood, taken less than 22 months after vaccination. The receptors shown here come from a man between 50 and 69 years old who received an inactivated influenza vaccine.

In its sample, this clonotype was seen a few times. V gene TRBV5-1 combines with J gene TRBJ1-1; unclear D gene. The CDR3 runs to 14 residues. The germline V gene encodes CDR1 SGHRS and CDR2 YFSETQ. Trimming shortened V by 3 bases and J by 4 bases, and 13 bases separated the two germline ends. The CDR3 DNA sequence: TGCGCCAGCAGCTCCCAGTCGGAACGCACTGAAGCTTTCTTT. Translation: CASSSQSERTEAFF.

This chain links TRBV29-1 with TRBJ2-1; D gene ambiguous. CDR1 SQVTM and CDR2 ANQGSEA come from the germline V gene. With 5 bases removed from V and 3 bases from J, the gap between germline ends came to 5 bases. The CDR3 has 11 amino acids. The CDR3 spells CSVSFYNEQFF. DNA for the CDR3: TGCAGCGTTTCCTTCTACAATGAGCAGTTCTTC.

In this sample, this clonotype turned up many times. The gene calls are TRBV12-3 or TRBV12-4 and TRBJ1-1; TRBD1 might be the D (5 bases). V was shortened by 7 bases and J by 2 bases, with 14 bases between the two germline ends. The CDR3 has 14 amino acids. The CDR3 DNA is TGTGCCAGCACCTCGGGGGTAATTAACACTGAAGCTTTCTTT. It codes for CASTSGVINTEAFF.

This chain uses TRBV6-2 or TRBV6-3 with TRBJ2-5; 8 bases match TRBD1. CDR3 length equals 13 residues. Germline V CDR1 and CDR2: MNHEY, SVGEGT. V lost 6 bases and J lost 5; bases outside the gene matches: 5. The CDR3 protein is CASRRQGPETQYF. CDR3 DNA sequence: TGTGCCAGCAGGCGACAGGGGCCGGAGACCCAGTACTTC.

The sample holds a few counts of this clonotype. The chain carries TRBV12-3 or TRBV12-4 and TRBJ2-1; 14 bases are a match to TRBD2. CDR3 length: 17 amino acids. V gave up 6 bases and J gave up 1 base; unmatched junction bases: 5. CDR3 protein: CASSRGLAGESYNEQFF. CDR3 bases: TGTGCCAGCAGCAGGGGACTAGCGGGAGAGTCCTACAATGAGCAGTTCTTC.

V is TRBV28 and J is TRBJ2-7; 8 positions agree with TRBD1. Looked up from germline, CDR1 is MDHEN and CDR2 is SYDVKM. The CDR3 is 16 amino acids. V was pared by 3 bases and J by 3 bases, with 10 bases of the junction left unmatched. In DNA form, the CDR3 reads TGTGCCAGCAGTTTCTTACCGGGACAGGTTTACTACGAGCAGTACTTC. Its protein product is CASSFLPGQVYYEQYF.

This chain connects TRBV11-2 to TRBJ2-7, with 13 bases matching TRBD2. The J segment lost 5 bases and the V segment lost 2 bases, leaving 15 bases of the junction unmatched. CDR1 is SGHAT and CDR2 is FQNNGV in the germline V gene. There are 19 residues in the CDR3. The CDR3 region is CASSLLISLTSGRRNEQYF. Written as DNA, the CDR3 is TGTGCCAGCAGCTTATTAATATCGTTGACTAGCGGGAGGCGCAACGAGCAGTACTTC.

There are a few counts of this clonotype. This chain joins TRBV7-6 and TRBJ1-1; D ambiguous. Germline CDR1 and CDR2: SGHVS and FNYEAQ. CDR3 size: 15 residues. Trimming pared 1 base from V and 1 base from J, leaving 10 bases between. CDR3 nucleotide sequence: TGTGCCAGCAGCTTAGTTGGGAATGGGAACACTGAAGCTTTCTTT. Translated, it gives CASSLVGNGNTEAFF.

The V and J genes are TRBV6-2 or TRBV6-3 and TRBJ1-5; 8 bases match TRBD1. The CDR3 loop spans 13 amino acids. Unmatched junction bases numbered 4, after V lost 7 bases and J lost 5 bases. Looked up from germline, CDR1 is MNHEY and CDR2 is SVGEGT. The CDR3 region has the DNA TGTGCCAGCAAGGACAGGGTCGATCAGCCCCAGCATTTT. It specifies CASKDRVDQPQHF.

The V gene is TRBV9, the J gene TRBJ2-1; a possible D gene is TRBD2 (5 bases). Per germline, CDR1 SGDLS and CDR2 YYNGEE. This CDR3 has 14 residues. V lost 6 bases and J 0 bases, leaving 10 bases between the germline ends. Written as DNA, the CDR3 is TGTGCCAGCACAGCGGATGCCTCCTACAATGAGCAGTTCTTC. Translated: CASTADASYNEQFF. The whole variable domain, remainder taken from reference TRBV9 and TRBJ2-1, is DSGVTQTPKHLITATGQRVTLRCSPRSGDLSVYWYQQSLDQGLQFLIQYYNGEERAKGNILERFSAQQFPDLHSELNLSSLELGDSALYFCASTADASYNEQFFGPGTRLTVL.

The V call is TRBV20-1, the J call TRBJ1-5; D may be TRBD1 (6 bases). From germline, CDR1 is DFQATT and CDR2 SNEGSKA (reference sequence). The length of the CDR3 is 14 residues. Trimming removed 0 bases from V and 5 bases from J, with 11 bases in between. The CDR3 here is CSAREGGGDQPQHF. The CDR3 DNA is TGCAGTGCTAGAGAGGGCGGGGGCGATCAGCCCCAGCATTTT.

This clonotype came up a few times. J is TRBJ1-6 and V is TRBV27; 7 bases agree with TRBD1. Germline CDR1 and CDR2: MNHEY and SMNVEV (reference sequence). The CDR3 is 20 amino acids. V gave up 3 bases and J gave up 0 bases; unmatched junction bases: 14. The CDR3: CASSFSTGRWSRSYNSPLHF. The CDR3 DNA follows: TGTGCCAGCAGTTTCTCGACAGGGAGATGGTCTCGCTCCTATAATTCACCCCTCCACTTT.

J is TRBJ2-5 and V is TRBV18; D gene uncertain. The germline CDR1 and CDR2 sequences are KGHSH and LQKENI. Between the trimmed V and J ends, which lost 2 bases and 5 bases, there was a span of 15 bases. This CDR3 contains 15 residues. CDR3 protein: CASSPVQRPMETQYF. The CDR3 DNA follows: TGTGCCAGCTCACCAGTTCAGCGACCTATGGAGACCCAGTACTTC.

The rearrangement joins TRBV7-2 to TRBJ2-5; D is possibly TRBD1 (6 bases). Germline V CDR1 and CDR2: SGHTA, FQGNSA. Trimming shortened V by 1 base and J by 4 bases, and 10 bases separated the two germline ends. This CDR3 is built from 14 residues. The CDR3 DNA reads as TGTGCCAGCAGCTTAGGGGGGCTAAGAGAGACCCAGTACTTC. It specifies CASSLGGLRETQYF.

This rearrangement joins TRBV20-1 to TRBJ1-1; D not resolved. Trimming stripped 0 bases from V and 0 bases from J, with 8 bases between. Germline values: CDR1 DFQATT, CDR2 SNEGSKA (reference sequence). The CDR3 loop spans 14 amino acids. The CDR3 reads CSARDPRMNTEAFF. Here the CDR3 DNA reads TGCAGTGCTAGAGATCCACGGATGAACACTGAAGCTTTCTTT.

On this clonotype: Germline and junction disagree at one end, which may indicate a read error. The chain links TRBV15 to TRBJ1-4, with D hard to call. This CDR3 is 15 amino acids long. Germline V lookup: CDR1 LNHNV, CDR2 YYDKDF (reference sequence). DNA of the CDR3: TGTGCCACCAGCGGAGATCTATCGGATGTTGAAAAACTGTTTTTT. Its protein is CATSGDLSDVEKLFF.

This clonotype occurred many times. The chain joins TRBV7-9 to TRBJ2-5; D is unresolved. The CDR3 consists of 14 residues. The V end lost 5 bases, the J end lost 4 bases, and 14 bases lay between the germline ends. The germline gives CDR1 SEHNR, CDR2 FQNEAQ (reference sequence). The CDR3 protein is CASSQTRVGETQYF. In DNA, the CDR3 is TGTGCCAGCAGCCAGACCCGGGTTGGAGAGACCCAGTACTTC.

V and J are TRBV6-6 and TRBJ1-4; a weak D match, TRBD1 (6 bases). Per the germline V gene, CDR1 is MNHNY and CDR2 is SVGAGI (reference sequence). The ends were cut back, 11 bases at V and 8 bases at J, with 15 bases in the middle. The CDR3 length is 12 residues. The CDR3 bases are TGTGCCGTTGGGGGGCGCCGGGAAAAACTGTTTTTT. Its translation is CAVGGRREKLFF.

This clonotype has just a few counts. The chain carries TRBV12-3 or TRBV12-4 and TRBJ1-1; 10 bases are shared with TRBD1. The trim removed 6 bases at V and 2 bases at J, leaving 6 bases unmatched. This CDR3 is built from 15 residues. Here the CDR3 DNA reads TGTGCCAGCAGGCGCGACAGGGGGCAAAACACTGAAGCTTTCTTT. It codes for CASRRDRGQNTEAFF.

The gene calls are TRBV12-3 or TRBV12-4 and TRBJ1-5; 8 bases match TRBD1. The CDR3 is 14 residues long. The trim removed 7 bases at V and 5 bases at J, leaving 7 bases unmatched. The CDR3 loop is CASTPGQGHQPQHF. The DNA of the CDR3 is TGTGCCAGCACCCCCGGACAGGGCCATCAGCCCCAGCATTTT.

This clonotype has a count of ten or more. This chain links TRBV7-2 with TRBJ1-5, with unresolved D. The germline V and J ends were trimmed by 1 base and 3 bases, with 1 base remaining between them. Germline CDR1 is SGHTA and CDR2 is FQGNSA. CDR3 size: 12 residues. The CDR3 here is CASSLDNQPQHF. The DNA of the CDR3 is TGTGCCAGCAGCTTAGACAATCAGCCCCAGCATTTT.

This clonotype was observed a few times. The chain is built from TRBV3-1 and TRBJ1-1; 9 nucleotides line up with TRBD1. Unmatched junction bases numbered 6, after V lost 5 bases and J lost 5 bases. Germline V gene lookup returns CDR1 LGHDT and CDR2 YNNKEL (reference sequence). The CDR3 loop spans 14 amino acids. The CDR3 sequence is CASSSGTGITEAFF. CDR3 DNA sequence: TGTGCCAGCAGCTCCGGGACAGGGATAACTGAAGCTTTCTTT.

This clonotype was seen a handful of times. This chain connects TRBV6-1 to TRBJ2-5, with D perhaps TRBD2 (6 bases). Germline V lookup: CDR1 MNHNS, CDR2 SASEGT. This CDR3 region has 17 residues. Trimming took 7 bases from V and 5 from J, leaving 26 bases between them. This chain's CDR3 is CASNLGVVGGTGETQYF. The CDR3 nucleotides are TGTGCCAGCAACTTGGGGGTTGTTGGCGGGACGGGGGAGACCCAGTACTTC.

The rearrangement uses TRBV20-1 and TRBJ2-6, with D hard to call. This CDR3 contains 14 residues. The germline V gene has CDR1 DFQATT and CDR2 SNEGSKA (reference sequence). The V end was cut by 2 bases, the J end by 0 bases, with 5 bases between. The CDR3 region has the DNA TGCAGTGCTAGACAGCACTCTGGGGCCAACGTCCTGACTTTC. Its translation is CSARQHSGANVLTF.

There are a few counts of this clonotype. The V gene is TRBV28, the J gene TRBJ1-2; no reliable D call. This CDR3 region has 14 residues. Germline assignment: CDR1 MDHEN and CDR2 SYDVKM. Between the trimmed V and J ends, which lost 7 bases and 4 bases, there was a span of 16 bases. The CDR3 sequence: CASIPGEWSYGYTF. The CDR3 bases are TGTGCCAGCATCCCCGGGGAGTGGAGCTATGGCTACACCTTC.

This sequence joins TRBV5-6 and TRBJ1-5; D not resolved. The CDR3 length is 16 residues. Germline lookup yields CDR1 SGHDT and CDR2 YYEEEE. The germline V and J ends were trimmed by 2 bases and 3 bases, with 15 bases remaining between them. The CDR3, as DNA: TGTGCCAGCAGCTTTAAGTCAGCAGCGTTCAATCAGCCCCAGCATTTT. Its translation: CASSFKSAAFNQPQHF.

The chain couples TRBV20-1 to TRBJ2-1; 9 bases are shared with TRBD2. Looked up from germline, CDR1 is DFQATT and CDR2 is SNEGSKA (reference sequence). The CDR3 consists of 18 residues. V dropped 4 bases and J dropped 2; count of bases not matched to a gene: 15. This CDR3 is CSAIVTSGGSLAYNEQFF. CDR3 in DNA: TGCAGTGCTATAGTCACCAGCGGGGGGTCCCTAGCCTACAATGAGCAGTTCTTC.

Only a few counts were recorded for this clonotype. The chain employs TRBV29-1 and TRBJ1-2; D call uncertain. V was shortened by 3 bases and J by 0 bases, with 5 bases between the two germline ends. The CDR3 runs 12 residues. CDR1 and CDR2 (germline): SQVTM, ANQGSEA. This CDR3 reads CSVEEPNYGYTF. The CDR3 bases are TGCAGCGTTGAGGAGCCTAACTATGGCTACACCTTC. The entire variable domain, with the rest obtained from reference TRBV29-1 and TRBJ1-2, is as follows: SAVISQKPSRDICQRGTSLTIQCQVDSQVTMMFWYRQQPGQSLTLIATANQGSEATYESGFVIDKFPISRPNLTFSTLTVSNMSPEDSSIYLCSVEEPNYGYTFGSGTRLTVV.

This clonotype was seen repeatedly, ten times or more. The rearrangement joins TRBV7-6 to TRBJ1-6; possibly TRBD1 for D (5 bases). CDR1 SGHVS and CDR2 FNYEAQ come from the germline V gene. V lost 3 bases to trimming and J lost 3 bases, with 9 bases between them. This CDR3 contains 15 residues. This CDR3 reads CASSFRDGYNSPLHF. CDR3 sequence (DNA): TGTGCCAGCAGCTTTCGGGACGGCTATAATTCACCCCTCCACTTT.